These T cell receptor beta chains were read from a single sample in a study of blood T cell repertoires in COVID-19. Data came from immunoSEQ multiplex PCR; TCRdb stores just in-frame clones and leaves some out. The table lists hundreds of thousands of clones, about 92% of them singletons. Sequences were obtained from PBMCs or T cells enriched from blood (not recorded which). The receptors stem from a man aged 55-75 years who had recovered from COVID-19. Each CDR3 is given with its conserved first and last residue. D genes are given only for firm matches. Clone size is not always given. Where it is, it says once, few, many or a class for expanded clones.

cdr3_aa: CASSSGTGIKNGYTF
cdr3_nt: TGTGCCAGCAGCTCCGGGACAGGGATAAAGAATGGCTACACCTTC
j_call: TRBJ1-2
clone_size: NA
d_call: TRBD1
v_call: TRBV3-1/TRBV3-2

cdr3_aa: CASSRDPGQPNSPLHF
cdr3_nt: TGTGCCAGCAGCCGCGACCCGGGACAACCTAATTCACCCCTCCACTTT
j_call: TRBJ1-6
clone_size: NA
d_call: NA
v_call: TRBV27

cdr3_aa: CASSESAGTEAFF
cdr3_nt: TGTGCCAGCAGTGAATCCGCAGGGACTGAAGCTTTCTTT
j_call: TRBJ1-1
clone_size: NA
d_call: NA
v_call: TRBV2

cdr3_aa: CASSPLGRGTEAFF
cdr3_nt: TGTGCCAGCTCACCATTAGGCAGGGGCACTGAAGCTTTCTTT
j_call: TRBJ1-1
clone_size: NA
d_call: NA
v_call: TRBV18

cdr3_aa: CASSFGTGFYEQYF
cdr3_nt: TGCGCCAGCAGCTTCGGGACAGGGTTCTACGAGCAGTACTTC
j_call: TRBJ2-7
clone_size: NA
d_call: TRBD1
v_call: TRBV5-1

cdr3_aa: CASSLTPNYGYTF
cdr3_nt: TGTGCCAGCAGTTTAACTCCCAACTATGGCTACACCTTC
j_call: TRBJ1-2
clone_size: NA
d_call: NA
v_call: TRBV27

cdr3_aa: CASSQAALAGVQETQYF
cdr3_nt: TGTGCCAGCAGCCAAGCTGCACTAGCGGGGGTTCAAGAGACCCAGTACTTC
j_call: TRBJ2-5
clone_size: NA
d_call: TRBD2
v_call: TRBV3-1/TRBV3-2

cdr3_aa: CASSPRPGDSYNNEQFF
cdr3_nt: TGTGCCAGCAGCCCCCGTCCGGGGGACAGCTATAACAATGAGCAGTTCTTC
j_call: TRBJ2-1
clone_size: NA
d_call: NA
v_call: TRBV9

cdr3_aa: CASSLSASGMETQYF
cdr3_nt: TGTGCCAGCAGCTTAAGTGCTAGCGGGATGGAGACCCAGTACTTC
j_call: TRBJ2-5
clone_size: NA
d_call: TRBD2
v_call: TRBV7-9

cdr3_aa: CASSHRWGVQDNEQFF
cdr3_nt: TGTGCCAGCAGCCACAGGTGGGGCGTCCAGGACAATGAGCAGTTCTTC
j_call: TRBJ2-1
clone_size: NA
d_call: NA
v_call: TRBV11-3

cdr3_aa: CASSEYGAGALYEQYF
cdr3_nt: TGTGCCAGCAGTGAATATGGGGCAGGGGCCTTATACGAGCAGTACTTC
j_call: TRBJ2-7
clone_size: once
d_call: NA
v_call: TRBV25-1

cdr3_aa: CASSSNHRAPGNTIYF
cdr3_nt: TGTGCCAGCAGTTCAAACCACAGGGCCCCTGGAAACACCATATATTTT
j_call: TRBJ1-3
clone_size: few
d_call: NA
v_call: TRBV27

cdr3_aa: CASRDGQGAIGNYGYTF
cdr3_nt: TGTGCCAGCAGAGACGGACAGGGGGCGATCGGTAACTATGGCTACACCTTC
j_call: TRBJ1-2
clone_size: NA
d_call: TRBD1
v_call: TRBV9

cdr3_aa: CASSFTGGQGEQFF
cdr3_nt: TGTGCCAGCAGCTTTACAGGGGGCCAGGGTGAGCAGTTCTTC
j_call: TRBJ2-1
clone_size: NA
d_call: TRBD1
v_call: TRBV7-2

cdr3_aa: CASSLPSGSGTGELFF
cdr3_nt: TGTGCCAGCAGCTTACCAAGCGGGAGTGGGACCGGGGAGCTGTTTTTT
j_call: TRBJ2-2
clone_size: NA
d_call: TRBD2
v_call: TRBV7-2

cdr3_aa: CASSQYYEQYF
cdr3_nt: TGTGCCAGCAGCCAATACTACGAGCAGTACTTC
j_call: TRBJ2-7
clone_size: NA
d_call: NA
v_call: TRBV3-1/TRBV3-2

cdr3_aa: CASSLNSEQYF
cdr3_nt: TGTGCCAGCAGTTTAAACTCCGAGCAGTACTTC
j_call: TRBJ2-7
clone_size: NA
d_call: NA
v_call: TRBV12-3/TRBV12-4

cdr3_aa: CASRPGTGLTNTEAFF
cdr3_nt: TGCGCCAGCAGGCCCGGGACAGGGTTAACGAACACTGAAGCTTTCTTT
j_call: TRBJ1-1
clone_size: NA
d_call: TRBD1
v_call: TRBV4-3

cdr3_aa: CASSNFQDTEAFF
cdr3_nt: TGTGCCAGCAGCAACTTTCAGGACACTGAAGCTTTCTTT
j_call: TRBJ1-1
clone_size: NA
d_call: NA
v_call: TRBV12-3/TRBV12-4

cdr3_aa: CASGHPDQGHYYQPQHF
cdr3_nt: TGTGCTAGTGGACACCCGGATCAGGGCCATTACTATCAGCCCCAGCATTTT
j_call: TRBJ1-5
clone_size: NA
d_call: NA
v_call: TRBV12-5

cdr3_aa: CASSQTKAGANTGELFF
cdr3_nt: TGCGCCAGCAGCCAAACTAAAGCGGGTGCGAACACCGGGGAGCTGTTTTTT
j_call: TRBJ2-2
clone_size: once
d_call: NA
v_call: TRBV4-1

cdr3_aa: CAWSVLTGGTQYF
cdr3_nt: TGTGCCTGGAGTGTACTCACCGGAGGGACCCAGTACTTC
j_call: TRBJ2-5
clone_size: NA
d_call: NA
v_call: TRBV30

cdr3_aa: CASSLRGQPDPGDGYTF
cdr3_nt: TGTGCCAGCAGCCTACGTGGACAGCCGGATCCCGGGGATGGCTACACCTTC
j_call: TRBJ1-2
clone_size: NA
d_call: NA
v_call: TRBV11-2

cdr3_aa: CAWIVAGSYEQYF
cdr3_nt: TGTGCCTGGATAGTTGCAGGGTCCTACGAGCAGTACTTC
j_call: TRBJ2-7
clone_size: NA
d_call: NA
v_call: TRBV30

cdr3_aa: CASSLFDSTEAFF
cdr3_nt: TGTGCCAGCAGCCTCTTCGACAGCACTGAAGCTTTCTTT
j_call: TRBJ1-1
clone_size: few
d_call: NA
v_call: TRBV7-9

cdr3_aa: CASSQASSGGANEQFF
cdr3_nt: TGTGCCAGCAGCCAAGCTTCTAGCGGGGGGGCCAATGAGCAGTTCTTC
j_call: TRBJ2-1
clone_size: NA
d_call: TRBD2
v_call: TRBV3-1/TRBV3-2

cdr3_aa: CASSLSLAPGELFF
cdr3_nt: TGTGCCAGCAGCTTATCTCTCGCGCCCGGGGAGCTGTTTTTT
j_call: TRBJ2-2
clone_size: NA
d_call: NA
v_call: TRBV11-3

cdr3_aa: CASSSGHAGNTIYF
cdr3_nt: TGTGCCAGCAGCTCAGGACATGCTGGAAACACCATATATTTT
j_call: TRBJ1-3
clone_size: NA
d_call: NA
v_call: TRBV5-4

cdr3_aa: CASSLDRGLTDTQYF
cdr3_nt: TGCGCCAGCAGCTTGGACAGGGGGCTGACAGATACGCAGTATTTT
j_call: TRBJ2-3
clone_size: NA
d_call: TRBD1
v_call: TRBV5-1

cdr3_aa: CASRMGQALNQPQHF
cdr3_nt: TGTGCCAGTAGAATGGGACAGGCCTTAAATCAGCCCCAGCATTTT
j_call: TRBJ1-5
clone_size: NA
d_call: TRBD1
v_call: TRBV19

cdr3_aa: CASSPQDSRVAQYF
cdr3_nt: TGTGCCAGCTCACCCCAGGACAGTCGTGTGGCCCAGTACTTC
j_call: TRBJ2-5
clone_size: NA
d_call: NA
v_call: TRBV18

cdr3_aa: CASSIGQGPTYEQYF
cdr3_nt: TGTGCCAGTAGTATCGGACAGGGCCCTACCTACGAGCAGTACTTC
j_call: TRBJ2-7
clone_size: NA
d_call: TRBD1
v_call: TRBV19

cdr3_aa: CASSVQQGARDTDTQYF
cdr3_nt: TGTGCCAGCAGCGTGCAACAGGGGGCGCGGGACACAGATACGCAGTATTTT
j_call: TRBJ2-3
clone_size: NA
d_call: TRBD1
v_call: TRBV9

cdr3_aa: CASRYARGNTEAFF
cdr3_nt: TGTGCCAGCAGATACGCCAGGGGGAACACTGAAGCTTTCTTT
j_call: TRBJ1-1
clone_size: NA
d_call: NA
v_call: TRBV7-9

cdr3_aa: CAISVAGGAGYGYTF
cdr3_nt: TGTGCCATCAGTGTTGCAGGGGGCGCAGGATATGGCTACACCTTC
j_call: TRBJ1-2
clone_size: few
d_call: TRBD1
v_call: TRBV10-3

cdr3_aa: CASSAISDGTGGYEQYF
cdr3_nt: TGTGCCAGCAGTGCGATCTCAGATGGGACAGGGGGCTACGAGCAGTACTTC
j_call: TRBJ2-7
clone_size: NA
d_call: TRBD1
v_call: TRBV2

cdr3_aa: CASSFAGGPVDEQFF
cdr3_nt: TGTGCCAGCAGCTTCGCGGGAGGGCCAGTCGATGAGCAGTTCTTC
j_call: TRBJ2-1
clone_size: NA
d_call: TRBD2
v_call: TRBV5-4

cdr3_aa: CASSHGLMSSYNEQFF
cdr3_nt: TGTGCCAGCAGCCACGGACTAATGAGCTCCTACAATGAGCAGTTCTTC
j_call: TRBJ2-1
clone_size: once
d_call: NA
v_call: TRBV3-1/TRBV3-2

cdr3_aa: CASSAQGVGNQPQHF
cdr3_nt: TGTGCCAGCAGTGCACAGGGAGTGGGCAATCAGCCCCAGCATTTT
j_call: TRBJ1-5
clone_size: NA
d_call: NA
v_call: TRBV6-6

cdr3_aa: CASSFSSTGLTGELFF
cdr3_nt: TGTGCCAGCAGCTTTTCTTCGACGGGTCTTACCGGGGAGCTGTTTTTT
j_call: TRBJ2-2
clone_size: few
d_call: NA
v_call: TRBV7-2

cdr3_aa: CASSPTGLGTEAFF
cdr3_nt: TGTGCCAGCAGCCCCACAGGGTTGGGCACTGAAGCTTTCTTT
j_call: TRBJ1-1
clone_size: NA
d_call: NA
v_call: TRBV5-4

cdr3_aa: CATSRDRNNSPLHF
cdr3_nt: TGTGCCACCAGCAGAGACAGAAATAATTCACCCCTCCACTTT
j_call: TRBJ1-6
clone_size: NA
d_call: NA
v_call: TRBV15

cdr3_aa: CASSLRQVPQYF
cdr3_nt: TGTGCCAGCAGTCTCCGACAGGTCCCGCAGTACTTC
j_call: TRBJ2-7
clone_size: once
d_call: NA
v_call: TRBV28

cdr3_aa: CATSDFLALNTGELFF
cdr3_nt: TGTGCCACCAGTGACTTTCTAGCGCTTAACACCGGGGAGCTGTTTTTT
j_call: TRBJ2-2
clone_size: NA
d_call: NA
v_call: TRBV24-1

cdr3_aa: CAWSVYADSSPLHF
cdr3_nt: TGTGCCTGGAGTGTATACGCAGACAGTTCACCCCTCCACTTT
j_call: TRBJ1-6
clone_size: NA
d_call: NA
v_call: TRBV30

cdr3_aa: CASSSQGAGNTIYF
cdr3_nt: TGTGCCAGCAGCTCGCAGGGGGCTGGAAACACCATATATTTT
j_call: TRBJ1-3
clone_size: NA
d_call: TRBD1
v_call: TRBV7-3

cdr3_aa: CASSLLAGNIRSTDTQYF
cdr3_nt: TGTGCCAGCAGCTTACTAGCGGGTAACATAAGGAGCACAGATACGCAGTATTTT
j_call: TRBJ2-3
clone_size: NA
d_call: TRBD2
v_call: TRBV7-9

cdr3_aa: CATGLASGAGELFF
cdr3_nt: TGTGCCACGGGACTAGCGAGTGGCGCCGGGGAGCTGTTTTTT
j_call: TRBJ2-2
clone_size: NA
d_call: TRBD2
v_call: TRBV10-3

cdr3_aa: CASSPGLSSYNEQFF
cdr3_nt: TGCGCCAGCAGCCCGGGACTATCATCCTACAATGAGCAGTTCTTC
j_call: TRBJ2-1
clone_size: NA
d_call: TRBD2
v_call: TRBV10-1

cdr3_aa: CASSLTGTSYEQYF
cdr3_nt: TGTGCCAGTAGTCTGACAGGGACCTCCTACGAGCAGTACTTC
j_call: TRBJ2-7
clone_size: NA
d_call: TRBD1
v_call: TRBV19